Described below is a single T cell receptor (beta chain) sequence and its context. The CDR3 length is 15 residues. V shed 1 base and J shed 6 bases, with 13 bases lying between them. The germline V gene has CDR1 MNHEY and CDR2 SMNVEV (reference sequence). Original analysis: Quantification of nucleated cells was approximated via reference gene primer amplification. Assay used: immunoSEQ multiplex PCR; TCRdb lists only in-frame clones, some missing. V and J calls and clone size follow that table, whereas D and trimming were derived from the DNA. The sample lists about 74,000 clones, roughly 90% occurring once. The data are from a study of blood T cell repertoires in COVID-19. Study-wide background: Spain, Italy and the United States supplied samples that represented acute and convalescent COVID-19. Sources were T cells, B-cell-depleted T cells, or PBMCs; the material itself was cDNA or gDNA.

The clonotype originates from a man over 45 with acute or convalescent COVID-19. Sequencing input: peripheral blood. This chain uses TRBV27 with TRBJ1-5, with D unclear. CDR3 sequence: CASSLYSYLPQPQHF. The CDR3 coding sequence is TGTGCCAGCAGTTTATACAGTTACCTCCCTCAGCCCCAGCATTTT.